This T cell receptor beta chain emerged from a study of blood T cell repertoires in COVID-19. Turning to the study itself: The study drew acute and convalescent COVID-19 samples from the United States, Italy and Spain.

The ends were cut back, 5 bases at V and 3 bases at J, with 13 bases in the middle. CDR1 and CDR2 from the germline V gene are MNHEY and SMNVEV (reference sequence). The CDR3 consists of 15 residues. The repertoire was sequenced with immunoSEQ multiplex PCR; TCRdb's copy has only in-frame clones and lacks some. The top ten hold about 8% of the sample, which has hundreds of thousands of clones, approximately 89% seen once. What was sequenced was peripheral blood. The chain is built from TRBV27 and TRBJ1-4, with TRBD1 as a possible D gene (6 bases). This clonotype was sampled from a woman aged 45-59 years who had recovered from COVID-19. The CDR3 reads CASSPTGFSNEKLFF. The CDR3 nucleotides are TGTGCCAGCAGTCCCACAGGGTTCTCTAATGAAAAACTGTTTTTT. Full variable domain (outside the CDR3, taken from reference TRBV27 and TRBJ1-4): EAQVTQNPRYLITVTGKKLTVTCSQNMNHEYMSWYRQDPGLGLRQIYYSMNVEVTDKGDVPEGYKVSRKEKRNFPLILESPSPNQTSLYFCASSPTGFSNEKLFFGSGTQLSVL.